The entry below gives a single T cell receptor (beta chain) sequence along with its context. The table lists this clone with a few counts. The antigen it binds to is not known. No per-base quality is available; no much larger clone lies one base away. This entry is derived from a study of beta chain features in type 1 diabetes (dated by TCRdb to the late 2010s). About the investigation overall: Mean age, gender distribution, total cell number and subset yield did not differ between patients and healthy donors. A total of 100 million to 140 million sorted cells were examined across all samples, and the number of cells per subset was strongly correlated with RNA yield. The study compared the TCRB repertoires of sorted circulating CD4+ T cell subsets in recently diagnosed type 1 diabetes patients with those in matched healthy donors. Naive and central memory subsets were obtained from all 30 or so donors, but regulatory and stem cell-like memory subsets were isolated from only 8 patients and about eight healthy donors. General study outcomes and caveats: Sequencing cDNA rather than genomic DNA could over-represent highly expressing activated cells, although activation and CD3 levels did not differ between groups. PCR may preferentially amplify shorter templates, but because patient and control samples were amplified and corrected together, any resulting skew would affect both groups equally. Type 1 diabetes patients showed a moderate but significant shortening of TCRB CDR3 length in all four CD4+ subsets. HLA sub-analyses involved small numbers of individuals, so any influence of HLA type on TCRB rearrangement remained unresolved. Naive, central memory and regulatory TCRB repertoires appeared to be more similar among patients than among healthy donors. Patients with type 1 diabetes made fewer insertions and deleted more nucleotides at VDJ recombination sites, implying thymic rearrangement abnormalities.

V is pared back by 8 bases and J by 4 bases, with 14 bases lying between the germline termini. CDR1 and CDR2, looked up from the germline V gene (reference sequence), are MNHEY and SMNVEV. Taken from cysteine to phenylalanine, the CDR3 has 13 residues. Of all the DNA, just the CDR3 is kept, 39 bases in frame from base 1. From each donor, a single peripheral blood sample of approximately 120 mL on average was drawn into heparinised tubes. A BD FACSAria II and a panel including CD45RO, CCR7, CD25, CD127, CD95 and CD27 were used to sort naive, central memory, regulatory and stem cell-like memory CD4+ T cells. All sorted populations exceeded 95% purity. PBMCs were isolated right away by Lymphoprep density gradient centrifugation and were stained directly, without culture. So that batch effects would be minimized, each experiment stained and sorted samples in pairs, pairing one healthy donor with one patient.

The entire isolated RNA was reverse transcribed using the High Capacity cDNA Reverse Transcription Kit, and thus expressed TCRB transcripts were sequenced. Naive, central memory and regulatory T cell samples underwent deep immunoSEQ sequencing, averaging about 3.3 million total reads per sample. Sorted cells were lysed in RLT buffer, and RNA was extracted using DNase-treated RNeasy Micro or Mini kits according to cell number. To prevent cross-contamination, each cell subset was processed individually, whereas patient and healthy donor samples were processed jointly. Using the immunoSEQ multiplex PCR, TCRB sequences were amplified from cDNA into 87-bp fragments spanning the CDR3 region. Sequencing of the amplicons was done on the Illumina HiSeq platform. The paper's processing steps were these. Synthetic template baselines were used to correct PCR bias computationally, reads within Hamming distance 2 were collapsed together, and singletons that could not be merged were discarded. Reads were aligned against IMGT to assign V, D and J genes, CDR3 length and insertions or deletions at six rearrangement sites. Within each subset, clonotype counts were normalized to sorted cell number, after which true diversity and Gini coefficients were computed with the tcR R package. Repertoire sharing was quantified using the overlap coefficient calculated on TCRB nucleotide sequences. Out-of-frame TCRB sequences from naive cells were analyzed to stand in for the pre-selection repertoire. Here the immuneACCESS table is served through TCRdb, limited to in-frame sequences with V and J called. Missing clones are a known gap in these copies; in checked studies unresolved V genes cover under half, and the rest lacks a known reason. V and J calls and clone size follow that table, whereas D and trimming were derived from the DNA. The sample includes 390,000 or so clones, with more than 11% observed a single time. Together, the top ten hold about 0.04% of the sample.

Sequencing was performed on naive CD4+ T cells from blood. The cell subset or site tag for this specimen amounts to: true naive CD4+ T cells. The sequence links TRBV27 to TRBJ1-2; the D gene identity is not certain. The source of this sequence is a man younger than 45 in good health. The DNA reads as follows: TGTGCCAGCGGAAGGGATCTCTCCTATGGCTACACCTTC. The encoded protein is CASGRDLSYGYTF.